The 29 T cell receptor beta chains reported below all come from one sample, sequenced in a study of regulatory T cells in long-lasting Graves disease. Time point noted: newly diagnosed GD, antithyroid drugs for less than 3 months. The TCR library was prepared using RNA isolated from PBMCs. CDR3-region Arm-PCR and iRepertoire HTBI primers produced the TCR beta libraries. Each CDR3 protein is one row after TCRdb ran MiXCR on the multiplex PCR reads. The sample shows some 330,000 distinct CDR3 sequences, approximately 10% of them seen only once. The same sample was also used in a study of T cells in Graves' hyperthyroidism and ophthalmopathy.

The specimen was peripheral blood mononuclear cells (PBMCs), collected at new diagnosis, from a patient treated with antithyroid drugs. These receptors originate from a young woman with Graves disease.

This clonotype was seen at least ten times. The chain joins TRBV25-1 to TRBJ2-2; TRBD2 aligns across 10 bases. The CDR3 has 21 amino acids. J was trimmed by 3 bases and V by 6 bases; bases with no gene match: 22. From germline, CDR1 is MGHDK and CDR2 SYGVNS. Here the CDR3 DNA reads TGTGCCAGCAGGAGTTTCTCGTTACTGGGAGCGGGGGGGCAGGACACCGGGGAGCTGTTTTTT. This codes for CASRSFSLLGAGGQDTGELFF. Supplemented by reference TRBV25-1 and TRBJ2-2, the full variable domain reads EADIYQTPRYLVIGTGKKITLECSQTMGHDKMYWYQQDPGMELHLIHYSYGVNSTEKGDLSSESTVSRIRTEHFPLTLESARPSHTSQYLCASRSFSLLGAGGQDTGELFFGEGSRLTVL.

The CDR3 reads CSVEFGTGPSYEQYF. CDR3 sequence (DNA): TGCAGCGTTGAGTTCGGGACAGGCCCCTCCTACGAGCAGTACTTC. The rearrangement joins TRBV29-1 to TRBJ2-7; 8 positions match TRBD1. CDR3 length: 15 residues. The V and J ends lost 3 bases and 0 bases, in that order; junction bases with no gene match: 7. Per germline, CDR1 SQVTM and CDR2 ANQGSEA.

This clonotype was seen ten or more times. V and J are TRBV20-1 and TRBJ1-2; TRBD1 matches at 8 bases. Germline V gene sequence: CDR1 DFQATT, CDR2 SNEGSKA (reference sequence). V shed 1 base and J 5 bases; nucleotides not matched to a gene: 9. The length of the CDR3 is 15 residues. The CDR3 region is CSARGQGAPPYGYTF. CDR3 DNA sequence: TGCAGTGCTAGAGGCCAGGGGGCACCCCCTTATGGCTACACCTTC.

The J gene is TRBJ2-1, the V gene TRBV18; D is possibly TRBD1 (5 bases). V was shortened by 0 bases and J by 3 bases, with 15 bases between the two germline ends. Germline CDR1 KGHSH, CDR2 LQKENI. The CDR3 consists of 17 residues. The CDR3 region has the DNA TGTGCCAGCTCACCACCGGGTGGGGCTAGTAACTACAATGAGCAGTTCTTC. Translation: CASSPPGGASNYNEQFF. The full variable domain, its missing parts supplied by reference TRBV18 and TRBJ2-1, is NAGVMQNPRHLVRRRGQEARLRCSPMKGHSHVYWYRQLPEEGLKFMVYLQKENIIDESGMPKERFSAEFPKEGPSILRIQQVVRGDSAAYFCASSPPGGASNYNEQFFGPGTRLTVL.

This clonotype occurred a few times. The CDR3 loop is CASSSTRDPREAFF. In DNA form, the CDR3 reads TGTGCCAGCTCAAGTACCAGAGACCCACGGGAAGCTTTCTTT. This sequence joins TRBV18 and TRBJ1-1; D is unclear. The germline gives CDR1 KGHSH, CDR2 LQKENI. Trimming took off 5 bases at V and 8 bases at J, with 18 bases between the two ends. CDR3 size: 14 residues.

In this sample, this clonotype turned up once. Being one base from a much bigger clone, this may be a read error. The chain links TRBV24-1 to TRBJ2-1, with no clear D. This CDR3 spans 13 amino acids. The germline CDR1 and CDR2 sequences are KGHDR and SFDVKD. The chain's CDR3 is CATSDWGHKEQFF. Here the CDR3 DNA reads TGTGCCACCAGTGATTGGGGTCACAAAGAGCAGTTCTTC.

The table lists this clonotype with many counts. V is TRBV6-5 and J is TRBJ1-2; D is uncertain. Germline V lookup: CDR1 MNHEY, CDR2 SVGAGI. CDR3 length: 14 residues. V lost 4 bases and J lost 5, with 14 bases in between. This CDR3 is CASSFGGVTYGYTF. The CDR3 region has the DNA TGTGCCAGCAGTTTTGGTGGAGTGACGTATGGCTACACCTTC.

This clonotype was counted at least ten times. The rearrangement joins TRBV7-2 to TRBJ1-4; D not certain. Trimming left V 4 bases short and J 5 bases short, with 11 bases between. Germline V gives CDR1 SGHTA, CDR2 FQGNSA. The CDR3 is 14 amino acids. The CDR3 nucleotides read TGTGCCAGCAGCTATTCCAGTCCGAATGAAAAACTGTTTTTT. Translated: CASSYSSPNEKLFF.

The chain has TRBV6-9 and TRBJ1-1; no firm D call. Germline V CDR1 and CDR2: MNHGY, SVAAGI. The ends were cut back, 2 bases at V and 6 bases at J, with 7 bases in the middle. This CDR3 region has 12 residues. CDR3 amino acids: CASSYGRPEAFF. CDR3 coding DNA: TGTGCCAGCAGTTATGGGCGGCCTGAAGCTTTCTTT.

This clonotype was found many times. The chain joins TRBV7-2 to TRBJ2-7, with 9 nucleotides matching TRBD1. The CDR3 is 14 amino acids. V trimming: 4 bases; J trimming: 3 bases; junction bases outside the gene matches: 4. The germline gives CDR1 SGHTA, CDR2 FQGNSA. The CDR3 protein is CASSYRQGGYEQYF. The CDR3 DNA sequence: TGTGCCAGCAGCTACCGACAGGGGGGCTACGAGCAGTACTTC.

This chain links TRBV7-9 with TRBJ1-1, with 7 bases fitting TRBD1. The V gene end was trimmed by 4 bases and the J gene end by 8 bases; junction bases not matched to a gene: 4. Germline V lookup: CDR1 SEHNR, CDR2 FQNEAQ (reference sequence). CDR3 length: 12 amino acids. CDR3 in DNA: TGTGCCAGCAGCTACGTGACAGGGGAAGCTTTCTTT. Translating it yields CASSYVTGEAFF.

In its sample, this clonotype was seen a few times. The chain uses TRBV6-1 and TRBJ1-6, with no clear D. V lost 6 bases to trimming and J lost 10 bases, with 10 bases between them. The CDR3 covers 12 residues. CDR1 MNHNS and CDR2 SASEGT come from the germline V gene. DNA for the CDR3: TGTGCCAGCAGCCACCACGGGTCACCCCTCCACTTT. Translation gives CASSHHGSPLHF.

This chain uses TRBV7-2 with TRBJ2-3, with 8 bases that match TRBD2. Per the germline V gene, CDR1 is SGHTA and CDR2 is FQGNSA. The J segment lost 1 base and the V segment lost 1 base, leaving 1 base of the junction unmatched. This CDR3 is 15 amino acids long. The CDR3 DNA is TGTGCCAGCAGCTTAGGAGCGGGGGGCACAGATACGCAGTATTTT. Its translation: CASSLGAGGTDTQYF.

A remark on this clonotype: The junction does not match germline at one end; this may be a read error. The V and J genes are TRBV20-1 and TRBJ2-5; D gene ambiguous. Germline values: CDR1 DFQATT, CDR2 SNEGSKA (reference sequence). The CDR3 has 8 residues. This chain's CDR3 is CSAVPRRF. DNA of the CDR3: TGCAGTGCTGTACCCCGGCGTTTC.

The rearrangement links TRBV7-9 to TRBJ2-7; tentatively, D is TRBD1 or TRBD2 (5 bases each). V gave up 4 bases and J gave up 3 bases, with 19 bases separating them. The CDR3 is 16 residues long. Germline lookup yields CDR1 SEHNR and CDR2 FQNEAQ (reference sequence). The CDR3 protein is CASSSPGSPSDYEQYF. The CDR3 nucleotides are TGTGCCAGCAGCTCGCCAGGGAGCCCATCAGACTACGAGCAGTACTTC.

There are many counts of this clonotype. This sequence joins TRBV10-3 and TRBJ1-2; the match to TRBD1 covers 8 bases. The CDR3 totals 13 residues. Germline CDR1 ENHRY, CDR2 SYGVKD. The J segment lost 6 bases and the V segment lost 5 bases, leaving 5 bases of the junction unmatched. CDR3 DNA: TGTGCCATCAGTTCGACAGGGGTTGATGGCTACACCTTC. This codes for CAISSTGVDGYTF.

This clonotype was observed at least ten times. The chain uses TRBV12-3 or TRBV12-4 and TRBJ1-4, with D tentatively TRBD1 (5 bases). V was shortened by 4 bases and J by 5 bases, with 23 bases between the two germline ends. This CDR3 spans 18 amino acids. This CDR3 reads CASSSLWDSEQPNEKLFF. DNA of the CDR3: TGTGCCAGCAGTTCCTTGTGGGACTCGGAACAGCCAAATGAAAAACTGTTTTTT.

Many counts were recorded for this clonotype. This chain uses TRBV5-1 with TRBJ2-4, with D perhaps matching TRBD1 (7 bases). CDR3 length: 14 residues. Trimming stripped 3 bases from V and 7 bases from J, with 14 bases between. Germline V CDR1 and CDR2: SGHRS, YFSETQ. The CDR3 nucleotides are TGCGCCAGCAGCTACAGGGGCGGGGACAACATTCAGTACTTC. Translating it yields CASSYRGGDNIQYF.

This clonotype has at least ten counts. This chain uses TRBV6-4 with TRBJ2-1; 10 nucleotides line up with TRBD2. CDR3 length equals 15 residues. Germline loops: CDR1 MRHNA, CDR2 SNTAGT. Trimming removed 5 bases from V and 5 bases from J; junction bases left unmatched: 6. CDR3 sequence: CASSRTSGPDNEQFF. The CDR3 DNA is TGTGCCAGCAGTCGGACTAGCGGTCCGGACAATGAGCAGTTCTTC.

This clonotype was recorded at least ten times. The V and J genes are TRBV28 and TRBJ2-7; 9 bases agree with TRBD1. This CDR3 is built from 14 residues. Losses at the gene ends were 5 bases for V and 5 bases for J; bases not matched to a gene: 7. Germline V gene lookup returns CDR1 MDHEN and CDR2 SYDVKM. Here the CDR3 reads CASSRWTGVNEQYF. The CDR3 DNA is TGTGCCAGCAGTAGGTGGACAGGGGTGAACGAGCAGTACTTC.

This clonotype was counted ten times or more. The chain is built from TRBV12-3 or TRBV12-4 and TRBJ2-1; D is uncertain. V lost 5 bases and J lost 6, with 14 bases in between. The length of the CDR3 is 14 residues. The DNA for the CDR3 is TGTGCCAGCAGTGCCTCTCTTGCGAGCAATGAGCAGTTCTTC. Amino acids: CASSASLASNEQFF.

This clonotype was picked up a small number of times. CDR3 sequence: CASSLAYNTEAFF. CDR3 DNA sequence: TGTGCCAGCAGCTTAGCATATAACACTGAAGCTTTCTTT. This sequence joins TRBV11-2 and TRBJ1-1; D not certain. The V gene lost 1 base and the J gene lost 2 bases, with 5 bases spanning the gap. Germline V gene data show CDR1 as SGHAT and CDR2 as FQNNGV. The CDR3 covers 13 residues.

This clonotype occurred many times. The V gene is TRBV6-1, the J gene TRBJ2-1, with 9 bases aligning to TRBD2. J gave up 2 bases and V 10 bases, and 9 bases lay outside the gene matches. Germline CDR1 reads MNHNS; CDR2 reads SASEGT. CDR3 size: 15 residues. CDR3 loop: CATCVAGDPYNEQFF. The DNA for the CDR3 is TGTGCCACCTGCGTAGCGGGAGATCCCTACAATGAGCAGTTCTTC.

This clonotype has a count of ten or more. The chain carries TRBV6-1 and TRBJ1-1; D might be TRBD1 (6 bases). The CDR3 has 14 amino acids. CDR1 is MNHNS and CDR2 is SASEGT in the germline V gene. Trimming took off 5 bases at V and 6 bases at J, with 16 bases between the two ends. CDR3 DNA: TGTGCCAGCAGTCCCGGGACACTCTACGCTGAAGCTTTCTTT. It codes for CASSPGTLYAEAFF.

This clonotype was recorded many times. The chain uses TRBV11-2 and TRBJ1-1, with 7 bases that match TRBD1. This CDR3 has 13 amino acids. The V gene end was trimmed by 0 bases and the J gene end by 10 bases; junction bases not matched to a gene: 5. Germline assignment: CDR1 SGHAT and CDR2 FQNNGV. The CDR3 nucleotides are TGTGCCAGCAGCTTAGAAGTAGGACAGGCAGCTTTCTTT. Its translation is CASSLEVGQAAFF.

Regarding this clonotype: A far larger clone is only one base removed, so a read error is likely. DNA for the CDR3: TGTGCCAGCCCGGAGTATGGGTTGTACACTGAAGCTTTCTTT. This translates into CASPEYGLYTEAFF. The chain has TRBV6-2 or TRBV6-3 and TRBJ1-1; D is unresolved. Looked up from germline, CDR1 is MNHEY and CDR2 is SVGEGT. The CDR3 is 14 residues long. Trimming shortened V by 8 bases and J by 3 bases, and 16 bases separated the two germline ends.

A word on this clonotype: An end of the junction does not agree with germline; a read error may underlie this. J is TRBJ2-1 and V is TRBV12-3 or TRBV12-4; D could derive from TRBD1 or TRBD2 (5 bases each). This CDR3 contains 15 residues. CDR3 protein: CASSLSGSSYNEQSF. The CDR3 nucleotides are TGTGCCAGCAGTTTATCAGGGAGCTCCTACAATGAGCAGTCCTTC.

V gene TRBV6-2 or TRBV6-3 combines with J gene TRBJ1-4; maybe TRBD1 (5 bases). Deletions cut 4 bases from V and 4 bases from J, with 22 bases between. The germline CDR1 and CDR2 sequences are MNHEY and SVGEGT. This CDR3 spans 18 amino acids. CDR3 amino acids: CASSWDLIGAHGNEKLFF. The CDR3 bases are TGTGCCAGCAGTTGGGATCTGATAGGGGCGCATGGTAATGAAAAACTGTTTTTT.

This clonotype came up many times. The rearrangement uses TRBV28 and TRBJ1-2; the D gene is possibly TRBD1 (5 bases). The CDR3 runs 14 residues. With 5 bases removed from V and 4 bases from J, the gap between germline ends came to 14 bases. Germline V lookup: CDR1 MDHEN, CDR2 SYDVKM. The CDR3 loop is CASSPRVSGYGYTF. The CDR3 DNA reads TGTGCCAGCAGTCCCAGGGTTTCGGGCTATGGCTACACCTTC.